This record looks at one T cell receptor beta chain sequence and its context. There is no known antigen for this receptor. Base qualities are not provided; no much larger clone lies one nucleotide away. In light of the paper, this sample's time point label describes: week 3, after first cycle of checkpoint inhibitor. Blood samples were collected before treatment (T0) and at week 3 (W3), after the first cycle of checkpoint blockade. Except for a couple of patients with rapid clinical progression, response was assessed 12 weeks after the first infusion by RECIST 1.1; disease control meant complete response, partial response or stable disease. Any patient who had received prior systemic cancer treatment, was on concomitant immunosuppressant therapy or had synchronous other active malignancies was excluded. Bulk PBMC and plasma cell-free DNA were both sequenced for TCR beta so that circulating cells and T cell turnover could be tracked. Lymphoprep and SepMate tubes were used to isolate PBMC from blood, and red cell lysis was then performed. QIAamp DNA Blood Mini kits were used to extract DNA from both PBMC and sorted T cell subsets.

Every bulk PBMC sample was loaded with the same fixed amount of about 0.35 ug of DNA. Following the manufacturer instructions, the immunoSEQ TCRb Assay kit was used to amplify TCR beta CDR3 sequences from genomic DNA. The KAPA Library Quantification Kit for Illumina platforms was used to quantify pooled libraries by qPCR. Pooled libraries were clustered at about 0.6-1.2 pM and sequenced on an Illumina NextSeq 500. As for how the authors treated the data: TCR data were analyzed with immunoSEQ ANALYZER and the R LymphoSeq package. A rearrangement efficiency score was calculated as productive divided by the sum of productive and non-productive CDR3 sequences. Within each patient, timepoints were compared pairwise for clonality, measured with the Gini coefficient, and for diversity, measured with the Renyi index at alpha=1. In LymphoSeq, clonal relatedness was computed with an edit distance of 3 and repertoire similarity was computed with the Bhattacharyya coefficient. To classify response, a linear discriminant analysis based on week-3 changes in clonality and diversity was built with the R MASS and caret packages. Imported from immuneACCESS, the table was reduced by TCRdb to in-frame sequences with V and J called. These copies leave out some clones; in studies compared against another copy, an unresolved V gene accounts for under half, and the cause of the remainder is not known. V, J and clone size are those of that table, while D and trimming were read from the DNA. This sample comprises around 10,000 clones, 87% of them detected only once. The top ten clones comprise about 6.9% of the sample.

The cysteine opens and the phenylalanine closes a CDR3 of 15 amino acids. This entry keeps only the CDR3 DNA: 45 bases, framed from base 1. V is trimmed back by 4 bases and J by 2 bases, and the junction contains 3 bases that no gene match accounts for. Reading the germline V gene gives CDR1 MNHEY and CDR2 SVGAGI. This record comes from a study of blood T cell dynamics during melanoma immunotherapy (dated by TCRdb to the early 2020s). Study-wide context: All patients had metastatic melanoma and were given first-line pembrolizumab or nivolumab plus ipilimumab as standard of care in the United Kingdom. Peripheral T cell receptor repertoires of metastatic melanoma patients were profiled before and after one cycle of checkpoint inhibitor therapy to find early correlates of response. Consecutive patients formed a training cohort, and a further independent group of patients from the same centre was pooled into an external validation set.

The full study reports these points: The relatively small sample size was acknowledged as potentially limiting generalization of the results. Whether the T cell clones driving repertoire changes were melanoma-specific or reflected general immune activation could not be determined in the study. Patients who later achieved disease control showed a bifurcated PBMC repertoire reorganization at W3, with increased clonality or increased diversity, unlike progressors.

The V and J segments used are TRBV6-5 and TRBJ2-7; 12 bases in between match TRBD2. The material sequenced was blood, taken from a patient treated with checkpoint blockade. This TCR was recovered from a human donor with melanoma. The CDR3 sequence is CASSSLAGGTYEQYF. The DNA reads TGTGCCAGCAGTTCGCTAGCGGGGGGGACCTACGAGCAGTACTTC.